The clone carrying this TCR beta chain has just a few counts. Its target is not known. This CDR3 region has 15 residues. V shed 4 bases and J shed 2 bases, with 12 bases lying between them. Germline lookup yields CDR1 SGHTA and CDR2 FQGTGA. The PCR had 60 Vbeta and 13 Jbeta primers. As processed by the authors: Some 11 million shared chains were among the roughly 80 million unique TCR beta chains that a later analysis counted. Measured with immunoSEQ multiplex PCR; TCRdb has only the in-frame clones, and not every one. The V and J calls and clone size were taken over from that table, and D and trimming were inferred from the DNA. The sample gives about 150,000 clones, 60% to 70% of which show up once; around 7.1% is in the top ten. The data were obtained in a study of cytomegalovirus exposure and HLA in healthy donors. Points from the study as a whole: Most TCR beta V segments were productive about 87% or about 30% of the time in an earlier analysis.

Unrecorded immune exposure was likely among donors, who were nominally healthy when sampled. This chain links TRBV7-3 with TRBJ1-3; tentatively, D is TRBD1 (5 bases). The sequence was obtained from a woman aged 55 to 70 in good health and CMV-seropositive. Sequenced input: PBMCs. The CDR3 DNA reads as TGTGCCAGCAGCTCGGTATGGGGCCCTGGAAACACCATATATTTT. Its translation is CASSSVWGPGNTIYF.